This T cell receptor beta chain is from a study of blood T cell repertoires in COVID-19. At the level of the study: Sources were T cells, B-cell-depleted T cells, or PBMCs; the material itself was cDNA or gDNA.

Everyone who took part was 18 to 89 years old, and they came from over 20 US areas. Recovered Cohort 3 donors showed two negative PCRs, clearance, or symptom resolution. The V and J ends lost 3 bases and 3 bases respectively, with 14 bases between them. Germline values: CDR1 KGHDR, CDR2 SFDVKD. The CDR3 loop spans 16 amino acids. Authors' analysis steps: It was from reference gene primer amplification that nucleated cell counts were estimated. TCRdb's copy holds only in-frame clones and misses some; the assay was immunoSEQ multiplex PCR. V, J and clone size reflect that table, while D and trimming were determined from the DNA. The data show about 330,000 clones, roughly 87% seen once.

Source material: PBMCs or T cells enriched from blood (not recorded which). The clonotype originates from a woman under 40 who had recovered from COVID-19. The V gene is TRBV24-1, the J gene TRBJ1-5; a weak D match, TRBD1 (6 bases). CDR3 bases: TGTGCCACCAGTGATGATGGCAGGGGAATCAATCAGCCCCAGCATTTT. Its protein product is CATSDDGRGINQPQHF.